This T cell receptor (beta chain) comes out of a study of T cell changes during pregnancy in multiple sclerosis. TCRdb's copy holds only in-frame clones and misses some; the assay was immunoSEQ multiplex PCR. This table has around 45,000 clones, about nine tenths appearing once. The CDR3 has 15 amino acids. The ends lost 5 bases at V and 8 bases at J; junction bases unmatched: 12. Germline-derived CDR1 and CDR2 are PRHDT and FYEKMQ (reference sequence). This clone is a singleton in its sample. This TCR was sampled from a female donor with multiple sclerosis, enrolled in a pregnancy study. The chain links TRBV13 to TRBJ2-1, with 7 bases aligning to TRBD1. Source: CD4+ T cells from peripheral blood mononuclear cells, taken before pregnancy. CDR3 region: CASSRRQGNLDEQFF. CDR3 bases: TGTGCCAGCAGCCGTCGACAGGGAAATTTGGATGAGCAGTTCTTC. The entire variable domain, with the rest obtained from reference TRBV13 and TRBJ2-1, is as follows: AAGVIQSPRHLIKEKRETATLKCYPIPRHDTVYWYQQGPGQDPQFLISFYEKMQSDKGSIPDRFSAQQFSDYHSELNMSSLELGDSALYFCASSRRQGNLDEQFFGPGTRLTVL.